A single sample is the source of the 18 T cell receptor beta chains below, sequenced in a study of blood T cell repertoires in COVID-19 (dated by TCRdb to 2018 to 2021). Receptor libraries were prepared by the immunoSEQ multiplex PCR assay. In TCRdb, the immuneACCESS table is reduced to in-frame sequences with V and J assigned. These tables do not hold every clone; where another copy was compared, an unresolved V gene accounts for under half, and the others remain unexplained. Present in this sample are some 150,000 clones, 83% of which were seen just once. Of the sample, about 4% is held by the ten largest clones. Sequenced input: PBMCs or T cells enriched from blood (not recorded which). The source is a woman aged 45-60 years in a cohort exposed to, infected with or recovered from COVID-19 (not recorded which).

The rearrangement links TRBV7-9 to TRBJ2-7, with D possibly TRBD2 on 5 matching bases. CDR1 is SEHNR, CDR2 FQNEAQ, per germline (reference sequence). V shed 3 bases and J shed 7 bases, with 16 bases lying between them. There are 14 residues in the CDR3. This CDR3 is CASSFLSVSGEQYF. The CDR3 DNA sequence: TGTGCCAGCAGCTTTTTGAGCGTTTCGGGGGAGCAGTACTTC.

The chain couples TRBV19 to TRBJ2-7; a possible D gene is TRBD1 (6 bases). Germline V lookup: CDR1 LNHDA, CDR2 SQIVND (reference sequence). V was pared by 3 bases and J by 4 bases, with 13 bases between. The CDR3 is 14 residues long. In nucleotides, the CDR3 is TGTGCCAGTAGTATGACCCCAGGGGTGTACGAGCAGTACTTC. Residues: CASSMTPGVYEQYF.

The genes are TRBV6-5 and TRBJ1-1; TRBD1 matches 7 bases. There are 13 residues in the CDR3. CDR1 is MNHEY, CDR2 SVGAGI, per germline. Trimming at V came to 11 bases and at J to 0 bases, leaving 6 bases not matched to a gene. The chain's CDR3 is CASRDSMNTEAFF. CDR3 bases: TGTGCCTCACGGGACAGCATGAACACTGAAGCTTTCTTT.

V and J are TRBV13 and TRBJ2-5; 8 nucleotides agree with TRBD1. Trimming took 5 bases from V and 2 from J; bases not matched to a gene: 4. The CDR3 is 14 amino acids. Germline CDR1 is PRHDT and CDR2 is FYEKMQ (reference sequence). The CDR3 loop is CASSAGQGQETQYF. CDR3 coding DNA: TGTGCCAGCAGCGCAGGACAGGGTCAAGAGACCCAGTACTTC.

This chain links TRBV28 with TRBJ1-3, with 10 bases lining up with TRBD1. With 7 bases clipped from V and 0 bases from J, the junction kept 3 bases outside the gene matches. Germline CDR1 and CDR2: MDHEN and SYDVKM. There are 15 residues in the CDR3. CDR3 DNA: TGTGCCAGCACCCGGACAGGGGGCTCTGGAAACACCATATATTTT. Translation: CASTRTGGSGNTIYF.

The V and J genes are TRBV5-1 and TRBJ1-2; D is possibly TRBD1 (5 bases). The CDR3 is 12 amino acids. Looked up from germline, CDR1 is SGHRS and CDR2 is YFSETQ. The V gene lost 4 bases and the J gene lost 6 bases, with 10 bases spanning the gap. The CDR3 protein is CASSPQGDGYTF. The DNA of the CDR3 is TGCGCCAGCAGCCCCCAGGGTGATGGCTACACCTTC.

The chain employs TRBV9 and TRBJ2-6, with D perhaps TRBD1 (5 bases). The CDR3 is made up of 18 amino acids. Per germline, CDR1 SGDLS and CDR2 YYNGEE. V lost 5 bases and J 0 bases, leaving 18 bases between the germline ends. The CDR3 DNA follows: TGTGCCAGCAGGGGAAGGACAAGATCAAGCTCTGGGGCCAACGTCCTGACTTTC. Amino acids: CASRGRTRSSSGANVLTF. The full variable domain, with the rest looked up from reference TRBV9 and TRBJ2-6, is DSGVTQTPKHLITATGQRVTLRCSPRSGDLSVYWYQQSLDQGLQFLIQYYNGEERAKGNILERFSAQQFPDLHSELNLSSLELGDSALYFCASRGRTRSSSGANVLTFGAGSRLTVL.

The chain links TRBV28 to TRBJ2-6, with D possibly matching TRBD1 (5 bases). Trimming shortened V by 6 bases and J by 1 base, and 25 bases separated the two germline ends. This CDR3 region has 20 residues. CDR1 and CDR2 from the germline V gene are MDHEN and SYDVKM. The CDR3 nucleotides are TGTGCCAGCAGGCCAGATTTTGAAGGACATCATCAATCTGGGGCCAACGTCCTGACTTTC. Translation gives CASRPDFEGHHQSGANVLTF.

This rearrangement joins TRBV19 to TRBJ1-5; 7 bases fit TRBD1. J lost 0 bases, V lost 3 bases, and 5 bases had no gene match. The CDR3 totals 16 residues. Germline V gene data show CDR1 as LNHDA and CDR2 as SQIVND (reference sequence). For the CDR3, the DNA is TGTGCCAGTAGTATTTCGACAGGGAATAGCAATCAGCCCCAGCATTTT. It is translated as CASSISTGNSNQPQHF.

V usage is TRBV6-5 and J usage is TRBJ1-6, with no clear D. The CDR3 has 15 residues. V lost 8 bases and J lost 6, with 17 bases in between. The V gene's germline CDR1 is MNHEY and CDR2 SVGAGI. For the CDR3, the DNA is TGTGCCAGCTTGATCGGGCCGGGAGTTAATTCACCCCTCCACTTT. Its translation: CASLIGPGVNSPLHF.

The J gene is TRBJ1-5, the V gene TRBV30; 8 nucleotides align to TRBD1. With V trimmed by 4 bases and J by 5 bases, 7 bases remained unmatched. This CDR3 spans 14 amino acids. Germline values: CDR1 GTSNPN, CDR2 SVGIG (reference sequence). The CDR3 spells CAWKGTGAYQPQHF. The CDR3, as DNA: TGTGCCTGGAAGGGGACAGGAGCCTATCAGCCCCAGCATTTT.

The chain links TRBV18 to TRBJ2-7, with D tentatively TRBD2 (5 bases). The CDR3 sequence is 15 residues long. The germline V and J ends were trimmed by 1 base and 5 bases, with 15 bases remaining between them. From germline, CDR1 is KGHSH and CDR2 LQKENI. The CDR3 nucleotides read TGTGCCAGCTCACCACAGTTCGGGAACATGGACGAGCAGTACTTC. Its protein product is CASSPQFGNMDEQYF. The variable domain in full, completed from reference TRBV18 and TRBJ2-7, reads NAGVMQNPRHLVRRRGQEARLRCSPMKGHSHVYWYRQLPEEGLKFMVYLQKENIIDESGMPKERFSAEFPKEGPSILRIQQVVRGDSAAYFCASSPQFGNMDEQYFGPGTRLTVT.

V usage is TRBV9 and J usage is TRBJ1-5; D call uncertain. Germline assignment: CDR1 SGDLS and CDR2 YYNGEE. The V gene lost 5 bases and the J gene lost 5 bases, with 11 bases spanning the gap. This CDR3 contains 13 residues. The DNA of the CDR3 is TGTGCCAGCAGTTGGAGGGAGGATCAGCCCCAGCATTTT. Translation gives CASSWREDQPQHF.

The J gene is TRBJ2-7, the V gene TRBV2; 15 bases fit TRBD2. With 7 bases clipped from V and 1 base from J, the junction kept 17 bases outside the gene matches. The V gene's germline CDR1 is SNHLY and CDR2 FYNNEI. The CDR3 is 20 residues long. The CDR3 spells CASTSFRGLAGGPGSYEQYF. The DNA of the CDR3 is TGTGCCAGCACTTCTTTTAGGGGACTAGCGGGAGGCCCAGGGTCCTACGAGCAGTACTTC.

The chain is built from TRBV7-3 and TRBJ1-3; D gene unclear. The CDR3 spans 13 residues. Trimming left V 1 base short and J 4 bases short, with 5 bases between. Germline V lookup: CDR1 SGHTA, CDR2 FQGTGA. In nucleotides, the CDR3 is TGTGCCAGCAGCTTAAACAAGGGAAACACCATATATTTT. The encoded protein is CASSLNKGNTIYF. Full variable domain (outside the CDR3, taken from reference TRBV7-3 and TRBJ1-3): GAGVSQTPSNKVTEKGKYVELRCDPISGHTALYWYRQSLGQGPEFLIYFQGTGAADDSGLPNDRFFAVRPEGSVSTLKIQRTERGDSAVYLCASSLNKGNTIYFGEGSWLTVV.

The chain has TRBV5-1 and TRBJ2-7; D may be TRBD1 (5 bases). The germline V gene encodes CDR1 SGHRS and CDR2 YFSETQ. V lost 10 bases and J 5 bases, leaving 22 bases between the germline ends. This CDR3 comprises 14 residues. CDR3 coding DNA: TGCGCCTCCGGAAGAATGGCAGGGATCGACGAGCAGTACTTC. This translates into CASGRMAGIDEQYF.

The J gene is TRBJ1-3, the V gene TRBV3-1 (or the pseudogene TRBV3-2); TRBD1 might be the D (5 bases). The germline V gene encodes CDR1 LGHDT and CDR2 YNNKEL (reference sequence). The V end lost 4 bases, the J end lost 2 bases, and 15 bases lay between the germline ends. This CDR3 is built from 16 residues. The CDR3 DNA is TGTGCCAGCAGCCCCCGCCCCGGAGGGGCTGGAAACACCATATATTTT. It yields the protein CASSPRPGGAGNTIYF.

The V gene is TRBV23-1, the J gene TRBJ1-3; possible D gene TRBD1, 6 bases. TRBV23-1 is placed among ORFs of uncertain function. The CDR3 totals 17 residues. V shed 4 bases and J shed 2 bases, with 18 bases lying between them. The CDR3 protein is CASSPSLDSEAGNTIYF. DNA for the CDR3: TGCGCCAGCAGTCCGTCCCTGGACAGCGAGGCTGGAAACACCATATATTTT.